This TCR beta chain was recovered during a study of early T cells in non-severe SARS-CoV-2 infection. In the study overall: Unsorted whole blood bulk RNA was sequenced, with unpaired chains.

Remarks on this clonotype: Antigen: not known.

Study-level findings and limits: VDJdb matching skewed toward anti-spike CD8 responses, missing private and CD4 specificities.

Individually, cDNA molecules had unique molecular identifiers attached to them. TCRdb passed the 5' RACE reads through MiXCR, listing each CDR3 protein once. Of more than 50,000 distinct CDR3 sequences listed, roughly 12% are singletons. The germline gives CDR1 DFQATT, CDR2 SNEGSKA (reference sequence). This CDR3 is built from 14 residues. V trimming: 2 bases; J trimming: 5 bases; junction bases outside the gene matches: 7. The V call is TRBV20-1, the J call TRBJ2-3, with 7 bases identical to TRBD2. This sequence originates from an adult who was a healthcare worker with PCR-confirmed SARS-CoV-2 infection or an uninfected control (not recorded which). The source was whole blood, collected at baseline. The CDR3 sequence is CSARPGGLGDTQYF. In DNA form, the CDR3 reads TGCAGTGCTAGACCGGGAGGATTGGGAGATACGCAGTATTTT.